This T cell receptor (beta chain) originates from a study of OX40 agonist ivuxolimab in advanced cancers. Background on the study: Dose-escalation subjects each had hepatocellular carcinoma, melanoma, renal cell or head and neck cancer. Eligibility rules accepted prior anti-PD-1, anti-PD-L1 or anti-CTLA-4 therapy, and 35% to 45% had some.

The table came from immunoSEQ multiplex PCR; TCRdb's copy has only in-frame clones and leaves some out. The sample has around 65,000 clones, under 95% seen once. Note on this clone: Its antigen is undetermined.

Study-wide points: Clonal expansion was seen in CD4+ and CD8+ blood T cells by week 6 at 0.1 to 3.0 mg/kg.

Blood sampling took place at baseline, cycle 4 day 1, and cycle 7 day 1. The TCR sequence derives from an adult with an advanced solid tumor such as melanoma, head and neck, liver or kidney cancer. This sample comprised CD4+ or CD8+ T cells sorted from blood, obtained in a trial of the OX40 agonist ivuxolimab.

In DNA, the CDR3 is TGTGCCAGCAGCTTGGCGGGGGACTATGGCTACACCTTC. Translated, it gives CASSLAGDYGYTF. V gene TRBV5-8 combines with J gene TRBJ1-2; D may be TRBD1 (5 bases). Trimming took off 0 bases at V and 3 bases at J, with 6 bases between the two ends. Germline CDR1 and CDR2: SGHTS and YDEGEE. The CDR3 consists of 13 residues.